This passage covers 30 T cell receptor beta chains from one sample sequenced in a study of blood T cell repertoires in COVID-19. Data came from immunoSEQ multiplex PCR; TCRdb stores just in-frame clones and leaves some out. Of 150,000 to 200,000 clones in the sample, 70% to 85% were seen once. The specimen was PBMCs or T cells enriched from blood (not recorded which). The receptor source for this set is a woman aged 55-70 years with acute COVID-19.

This chain uses TRBV28 with TRBJ1-4; TRBD1 matches at 10 bases. The CDR3 runs to 15 residues. Germline V gene sequence: CDR1 MDHEN, CDR2 SYDVKM. Losses at the gene ends were 6 bases for V and 0 bases for J; bases not matched to a gene: 1. CDR3 region: CASRTGGPTNEKLFF. In DNA, the CDR3 is TGTGCCAGCAGGACAGGGGGCCCAACTAATGAAAAACTGTTTTTT.

The chain carries TRBV4-3 and TRBJ1-2; D remains ambiguous. Germline V gene data show CDR1 as LGHNA and CDR2 as YSLEER. CDR3 length equals 16 residues. V dropped 0 bases and J dropped 0 bases, with 11 bases sitting between them. As DNA, the CDR3 is TGCGCCAGCAGCCAAGATTGGGCAGCTTCTAACTATGGCTACACCTTC. Amino acids: CASSQDWAASNYGYTF.

This chain links TRBV30 with TRBJ2-5; possibly TRBD1 for D (6 bases). The CDR3 spans 14 residues. Germline assignment: CDR1 GTSNPN and CDR2 SVGIG (reference sequence). Between the trimmed V and J ends, which lost 5 bases and 5 bases, there was a span of 18 bases. The CDR3 is CAWAGQSPRETQYF. The CDR3 DNA sequence: TGTGCCTGGGCCGGACAGAGCCCTCGGGAGACCCAGTACTTC.

V and J are TRBV5-4 and TRBJ2-3, with 7 bases that match TRBD2. This CDR3 comprises 16 residues. Germline CDR1 and CDR2: SGHNT and YYREEE (reference sequence). V shed 2 bases and J 3 bases; nucleotides not matched to a gene: 9. The CDR3, as DNA: TGTGCCAGCAGCTTCTGGGGCTGGCGGGAGACAGATACGCAGTATTTT. This codes for CASSFWGWRETDTQYF.

The chain couples TRBV6-4 to TRBJ1-2; D is unresolved. The CDR3 consists of 15 residues. Germline lookup yields CDR1 MRHNA and CDR2 SNTAGT. The V and J ends lost 2 bases and 4 bases respectively, with 14 bases between them. CDR3 sequence reads: CASSDDRRPGYGYTF. CDR3 coding DNA: TGTGCCAGCAGTGACGATCGCAGACCAGGCTATGGCTACACCTTC.

In this sample, this clone turned up once. The genes are TRBV19 and TRBJ1-1; possible D gene TRBD1, 6 bases. From germline, CDR1 is LNHDA and CDR2 SQIVND (reference sequence). The CDR3 runs 13 residues. V was clipped by 7 bases and J by 5 bases, with 14 bases between them. CDR3 bases: TGTGCCAGTACCCTACAGGGTTTGACTGAAGCTTTCTTT. This sequence encodes CASTLQGLTEAFF.

The V gene is TRBV9, the J gene TRBJ2-7, with D possibly matching TRBD1 (5 bases). CDR1 is SGDLS and CDR2 is YYNGEE in the germline V gene. Trimming removed 3 bases at V and 1 base at J, with 8 bases between. The CDR3 is 13 amino acids. The CDR3 is CASSGQGSYEQYF. The DNA of the CDR3 is TGTGCCAGCAGCGGGCAGGGTTCCTACGAGCAGTACTTC. Full variable domain (missing parts from reference TRBV9 and TRBJ2-7): DSGVTQTPKHLITATGQRVTLRCSPRSGDLSVYWYQQSLDQGLQFLIQYYNGEERAKGNILERFSAQQFPDLHSELNLSSLELGDSALYFCASSGQGSYEQYFGPGTRLTVT.

The V and J genes are TRBV7-2 and TRBJ2-5; 10 nucleotides match TRBD2. The CDR3 has 15 residues. The V and J ends lost 4 bases and 5 bases, in that order; junction bases with no gene match: 7. Germline V gene lookup returns CDR1 SGHTA and CDR2 FQGNSA. The CDR3 sequence: CASSSGLADTETQYF. The CDR3 DNA follows: TGTGCCAGCAGCTCCGGACTAGCGGACACGGAGACCCAGTACTTC. Looking up the rest from reference TRBV7-2 and TRBJ2-5 gives the full variable domain: GAGVSQSPSNKVTEKGKDVELRCDPISGHTALYWYRQSLGQGLEFLIYFQGNSAPDKSGLPSDRFSAERTGGSVSTLTIQRTQQEDSAVYLCASSSGLADTETQYFGPGTRLLVL.

J is TRBJ1-2 and V is TRBV28; D is ambiguous. Trimming shortened V by 1 base and J by 8 bases, and 11 bases separated the two germline ends. The CDR3 consists of 13 residues. Germline values: CDR1 MDHEN, CDR2 SYDVKM. Written as DNA, the CDR3 is TGTGCCAGCAGTTTATCCGGGGTCAGCGGCTACACCTTC. This codes for CASSLSGVSGYTF.

The chain carries TRBV19 and TRBJ1-2; D uncertain. The CDR3 covers 13 residues. With 3 bases removed from V and 0 bases from J, the gap between germline ends came to 5 bases. Germline CDR1 and CDR2: LNHDA and SQIVND (reference sequence). Here the CDR3 DNA reads TGTGCCAGTAGTATCCTCCCTAACTATGGCTACACCTTC. It yields the protein CASSILPNYGYTF.

The chain uses TRBV19 and TRBJ2-5, with 8 nucleotides matching TRBD1. Germline CDR1 reads LNHDA; CDR2 reads SQIVND (reference sequence). The CDR3 sequence is 15 residues long. The trim removed 3 bases at V and 5 bases at J, leaving 8 bases unmatched. This CDR3 reads CASSISGQGLETQYF. CDR3 nucleotides: TGTGCCAGTAGTATTTCCGGACAGGGTCTTGAGACCCAGTACTTC.

This chain uses TRBV21-1 with TRBJ2-2; the table names TRBD1, a call not compared with the DNA. TRBV21-1 is a documented pseudogene. The CDR3 loop spans 18 amino acids. The CDR3 is CASSSRSTGGKYTGELFF. DNA of the CDR3: TGTGCCAGCAGCTCCCGGTCGACAGGGGGAAAATATACCGGGGAGCTGTTTTTT.

The V call is TRBV7-2, the J call TRBJ1-1; TRBD1 matches 7 bases. The ends lost 1 base at V and 5 bases at J; junction bases unmatched: 4. CDR1 and CDR2 from the germline V gene are SGHTA and FQGNSA. The CDR3 sequence is 14 residues long. CDR3 sequence: CASSLGHRGTEAFF. CDR3 DNA: TGTGCCAGCAGCTTAGGGCACAGGGGTACTGAAGCTTTCTTT.

This clone was picked up many times. The chain uses TRBV6-4 and TRBJ2-2; 7 nucleotides line up with TRBD2. Germline V gives CDR1 MRHNA, CDR2 SNTAGT. With 6 bases clipped from V and 5 bases from J, the junction kept 9 bases outside the gene matches. The CDR3 is made up of 15 amino acids. CDR3 nucleotides: TGTGCCAGCAGCGTTACTAGCGCGGAGACCGGGGAGCTGTTTTTT. Translated, it gives CASSVTSAETGELFF.

The V and J genes are TRBV3-1 (or the pseudogene TRBV3-2) and TRBJ1-1, with a weak D call TRBD1 (5 bases). The CDR3 spans 13 residues. From germline, CDR1 is LGHDT and CDR2 YNNKEL (reference sequence). V gave up 2 bases and J gave up 4 bases, with 8 bases separating them. CDR3 sequence (DNA): TGTGCCAGCAGCCAACATAGGGGCACTGAAGCTTTCTTT. This translates into CASSQHRGTEAFF.

V and J are TRBV6-5 and TRBJ1-5, with D unclear. V lost 6 bases and J lost 4, with 10 bases in between. CDR3 length equals 13 residues. The germline V gene has CDR1 MNHEY and CDR2 SVGAGI. This CDR3 is CASRNWANQPQHF. The CDR3 DNA reads as TGTGCCAGCAGAAATTGGGCAAATCAGCCCCAGCATTTT.

This clone was counted ten times or more. This chain links TRBV10-3 with TRBJ2-2; 12 nucleotides align to TRBD2. This CDR3 is 15 amino acids long. Germline CDR1 and CDR2: ENHRY and SYGVKD. V gave up 10 bases and J gave up 5 bases; unmatched junction bases: 8. This CDR3 is CASTTSGRWTGELFF. CDR3 DNA: TGTGCCAGTACAACTAGCGGGAGGTGGACCGGGGAGCTGTTTTTT.

The chain is built from TRBV13 and TRBJ1-4; perhaps TRBD1 as D (6 bases). The CDR3 runs to 14 residues. CDR1 is PRHDT, CDR2 FYEKMQ, per germline (reference sequence). Trimming took off 3 bases at V and 12 bases at J, with 17 bases between the two ends. In DNA, the CDR3 is TGTGCCAGCAGCTTCCGGGACACGGCTGTTGAACTGTTTTTT. Translating gives CASSFRDTAVELFF.

The chain is built from TRBV4-1 and TRBJ1-4; 8 bases are shared with TRBD1. This CDR3 is 18 amino acids long. Trimming took 0 bases from V and 5 from J; bases not matched to a gene: 11. Germline lookup yields CDR1 MGHRA and CDR2 YSYEKL. The CDR3 protein is CASSQDRARQGRNEKLFF. CDR3 sequence (DNA): TGCGCCAGCAGCCAAGATCGCGCTCGACAGGGGCGAAATGAAAAACTGTTTTTT.

J is TRBJ1-2 and V is TRBV7-2; 8 nucleotides align to TRBD1. The trim removed 2 bases at V and 5 bases at J, leaving 4 bases unmatched. Germline assignment: CDR1 SGHTA and CDR2 FQGNSA. The CDR3 sequence is 14 residues long. CDR3 amino acids: CASSLPGGAYGYTF. Written as DNA, the CDR3 is TGTGCCAGCAGCTTACCAGGGGGCGCATATGGCTACACCTTC.

The chain joins TRBV19 to TRBJ1-2, with 8 positions matching TRBD1. In germline, CDR1 is LNHDA, CDR2 SQIVND (reference sequence). The V segment lost 5 bases and the J segment 1 base; nucleotides outside the gene matches: 3. This CDR3 region has 14 residues. CDR3 bases: TGTGCCAGTAGTGTTACAGGGGGTAACTATGGCTACACCTTC. It yields the protein CASSVTGGNYGYTF.

This chain joins TRBV9 and TRBJ1-1; no clear D. V lost 1 base and J lost 2, with 9 bases in between. The V gene's germline CDR1 is SGDLS and CDR2 YYNGEE. The CDR3 has 14 amino acids. The CDR3 region is CASSVLTGNTEAFF. The CDR3 region has the DNA TGTGCCAGCAGCGTACTAACCGGTAACACTGAAGCTTTCTTT.

This rearrangement joins TRBV24-1 to TRBJ2-1, with D tentatively TRBD1 (9 bases). CDR1 and CDR2 (germline): KGHDR, SFDVKD. CDR3 size: 16 residues. V lost 3 bases and J 6 bases, leaving 17 bases between the germline ends. The DNA for the CDR3 is TGTGCCACCAGTGATCGGGGGGGGACAGGGCGCAATGAGCAGTTCTTC. Residues: CATSDRGGTGRNEQFF.

The chain is built from TRBV4-1 and TRBJ2-6; 7 bases map to TRBD1. The CDR3 is 18 amino acids. CDR1 and CDR2 (germline): MGHRA, YSYEKL. J was trimmed by 0 bases and V by 6 bases; bases with no gene match: 11. The CDR3 spells CASRPAGTVFSGANVLTF. The CDR3 DNA reads as TGCGCCAGCAGGCCAGCCGGGACAGTTTTCTCTGGGGCCAACGTCCTGACTTTC.

V and J are TRBV18 and TRBJ1-2, with D unresolved. Germline loops: CDR1 KGHSH, CDR2 LQKENI. This CDR3 spans 14 amino acids. Trimming took off 3 bases at V and 4 bases at J, with 12 bases between the two ends. The CDR3 spells CASSPPERGYGYTF. The CDR3, as DNA: TGTGCCAGCTCACCCCCCGAGAGAGGCTATGGCTACACCTTC.

The chain uses TRBV27 and TRBJ2-1, with D unresolved. CDR1 and CDR2 from the germline V gene are MNHEY and SMNVEV (reference sequence). With 2 bases removed from V and 8 bases from J, the gap between germline ends came to 10 bases. CDR3 size: 13 residues. CDR3 nucleotide sequence: TGTGCCAGCAGTTTAAAGCAACAGCATGAGCAGTTCTTC. This codes for CASSLKQQHEQFF.

The chain joins TRBV7-2 to TRBJ1-1, with a possible D match to TRBD1 (5 bases). V lost 5 bases and J lost 0, with 16 bases in between. This CDR3 has 16 amino acids. CDR1 and CDR2 from the germline V gene are SGHTA and FQGNSA. CDR3 sequence reads: CASSRINRGVNTEAFF. The CDR3 DNA follows: TGTGCCAGCAGCCGTATAAATCGGGGGGTGAACACTGAAGCTTTCTTT.

The V and J genes are TRBV7-9 and TRBJ2-2, with D hard to call. The CDR3 has 14 amino acids. The V end was cut by 2 bases, the J end by 6 bases, with 10 bases between. Germline CDR1 SEHNR, CDR2 FQNEAQ (reference sequence). CDR3: CASSLLRLAGELFF. The CDR3 DNA follows: TGTGCCAGCAGCTTACTGAGACTCGCCGGGGAGCTGTTTTTT. Drawing the rest from reference TRBV7-9 and TRBJ2-2, the complete variable domain is DTGVSQNPRHKITKRGQNVTFRCDPISEHNRLYWYRQTLGQGPEFLTYFQNEAQLEKSRLLSDRFSAERPKGSFSTLEIQRTEQGDSAMYLCASSLLRLAGELFFGEGSRLTVL.

The gene calls are TRBV6-5 and TRBJ2-7; D is perhaps TRBD2 (5 bases). CDR1 is MNHEY and CDR2 is SVGAGI in the germline V gene. Trimming cost V 4 bases and J 0 bases, with 10 bases left between them. CDR3 length: 14 residues. The CDR3 loop reads CASSSPGSSYEQYF. For the CDR3, the DNA is TGTGCCAGCAGTTCCCCGGGGAGCTCCTACGAGCAGTACTTC.

V and J are TRBV7-2 and TRBJ2-3, with 8 bases fitting TRBD2. The CDR3 contains 19 residues. Germline lookup yields CDR1 SGHTA and CDR2 FQGNSA. V lost 4 bases to trimming and J lost 3 bases; unmatched junction nucleotides: 18. The CDR3 coding sequence is TGTGCCAGCAGCTCCTTCGATACAGCACGGGGGGGCTGGACAGATACGCAGTATTTT. Translation gives CASSSFDTARGGWTDTQYF.